This T cell receptor (beta chain) was profiled in a study of T cell responses to AZD1222 COVID-19 vaccine. Findings and limits, study-wide: Females made up more of the donors, who were largely white British, and clonal diversity may have come out too low.

The CDR3 covers 13 residues. V lost 5 bases to trimming and J lost 3 bases, with 10 bases between them. CDR1 is SGHTA and CDR2 is FQGNSA in the germline V gene. Method: immunoSEQ multiplex PCR; TCRdb's copy keeps in-frame clones and lacks some. This sample has 150,000 or so clones; approximately 86% occur once, and the top ten carry under 8%. Of note for this clone: Its antigen is not known.

The TCR sequence derives from an adult who had recovered from COVID-19. Here the sequenced sample was peripheral blood, taken after recovery from COVID-19. V is TRBV7-2 and J is TRBJ1-1; D is unclear. The CDR3 protein is CASSPRGDTEAFF. CDR3 nucleotides: TGTGCCAGCAGCCCCCGAGGCGACACTGAAGCTTTCTTT.